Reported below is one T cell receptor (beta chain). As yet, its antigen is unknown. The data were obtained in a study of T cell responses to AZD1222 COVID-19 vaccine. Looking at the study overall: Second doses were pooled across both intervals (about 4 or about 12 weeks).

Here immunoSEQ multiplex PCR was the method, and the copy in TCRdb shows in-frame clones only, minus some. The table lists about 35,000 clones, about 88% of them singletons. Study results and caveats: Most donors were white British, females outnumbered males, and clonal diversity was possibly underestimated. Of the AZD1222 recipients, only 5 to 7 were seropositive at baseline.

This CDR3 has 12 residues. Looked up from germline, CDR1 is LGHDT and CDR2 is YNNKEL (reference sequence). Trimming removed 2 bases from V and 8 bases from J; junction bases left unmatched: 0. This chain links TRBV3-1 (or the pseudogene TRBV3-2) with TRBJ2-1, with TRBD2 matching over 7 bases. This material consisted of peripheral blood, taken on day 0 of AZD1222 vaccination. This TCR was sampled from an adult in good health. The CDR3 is CASSQREDEQFF. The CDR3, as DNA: TGTGCCAGCAGCCAACGGGAGGATGAGCAGTTCTTC.